This T cell receptor (beta chain) derives from a study of preoperative IRX-2 immunotherapy in early breast cancer. The treatment: preoperative locoregional IRX-2 cytokine immunotherapy. Using immunoSEQ multiplex PCR, the repertoire was profiled, and TCRdb retains in-frame clones only, with some absent. The top ten hold under 20% of the sample, which has tens of thousands of clones, about 95% seen once. The germline CDR1 and CDR2 sequences are SGDLS and YYNGEE. V shed 0 bases and J shed 4 bases, with 8 bases lying between them. This CDR3 is built from 14 residues. This chain joins TRBV9 and TRBJ2-1; D gene uncertain. The TCR sequence derives from a human donor with breast cancer. The sequencing used tumor tissue, collected after IRX-2 immunotherapy. The CDR3 DNA sequence: TGTGCCAGCAGCGTAGAAGCTGATTACAATGAGCAGTTCTTC. This encodes CASSVEADYNEQFF.